This T cell receptor beta chain was identified in a study of blood T cells in healthy people across ages. Healthy individuals of Caucasian origin from Russia, aged about 6 to 90, served as donors. The second PCR ran roughly 6 to 11 cycles with a sample-barcoded 5' primer and J-beta primers. In TCRdb, the 5' RACE reads were re-called with MiXCR into one record per CDR3 protein. Here the sample spans about 1.8 million distinct CDR3 sequences, about 49% being singletons. This CDR3 comprises 14 residues. Germline V gives CDR1 ENHRY, CDR2 SYGVKD. Trimming took 6 bases from V and 3 from J; bases not matched to a gene: 8.

This clonotype was sampled from a woman aged 40 to 49 in good health. Input material: blood. The chain employs TRBV10-3 and TRBJ2-7; TRBD1 matches at 7 bases. The CDR3 coding sequence is TGTGCCATCAGGGAATCACAGGGGAACTACGAGCAGTACTTC. Amino acids: CAIRESQGNYEQYF.